Below, 27 T cell receptor beta chains from the same sample are listed, as sequenced in a study of T cell clones after liver transplantation. The assay was immunoSEQ multiplex PCR, and TCRdb's table has in-frame clones only and misses some. The data hold tens of thousands of clones, with 70% to 75% observed a single time. Sample: CD4+ T cells from blood, taken before liver transplant. The receptor source for this set is a human donor who received a liver transplant.

The chain joins TRBV5-1 to TRBJ1-5; D gene ambiguous. Germline V gene sequence: CDR1 SGHRS, CDR2 YFSETQ. The V end was cut by 0 bases, the J end by 7 bases, with 14 bases between. The CDR3 extends over 15 amino acids. CDR3 amino acids: CASSLGPQENQPQHF. The CDR3 DNA reads TGCGCCAGCAGCTTGGGACCTCAGGAAAACCAGCCCCAGCATTTT.

The chain joins TRBV6-1 to TRBJ1-2, with 8 bases identical to TRBD1. There are 13 residues in the CDR3. Germline trimming cut 11 bases from V and 4 bases from J; bases unmatched to any gene: 9. Germline-derived CDR1 and CDR2 are MNHNS and SASEGT. For the CDR3, the DNA is TGTGCCGCAGTGACAGGGGCTGTCTATGGCTACACCTTC. Its protein is CAAVTGAVYGYTF.

The gene calls are TRBV28 and TRBJ2-1, with TRBD2 matching over 8 bases. Germline V lookup: CDR1 MDHEN, CDR2 SYDVKM. The CDR3 contains 13 residues. V trimming: 7 bases; J trimming: 4 bases; junction bases outside the gene matches: 3. CDR3 sequence: CASMASGYNEQFF. The CDR3 DNA reads TGTGCCAGCATGGCTAGCGGGTACAATGAGCAGTTCTTC.

The CDR3 spells CASRASGGRSTDTQYF. The DNA for the CDR3 is TGCGCCAGCAGGGCGAGCGGGGGACGGTCCACAGATACGCAGTATTTT. V gene TRBV5-1 combines with J gene TRBJ2-3, with 8 bases lining up with TRBD2. CDR3 size: 16 residues. The J segment lost 2 bases and the V segment lost 5 bases, leaving 10 bases of the junction unmatched. Looked up from germline, CDR1 is SGHRS and CDR2 is YFSETQ.

The chain joins TRBV2 to TRBJ2-6; 14 bases align to TRBD2. This CDR3 has 19 residues. From germline, CDR1 is SNHLY and CDR2 FYNNEI. The ends lost 4 bases at V and 2 bases at J; junction bases unmatched: 7. The DNA of the CDR3 is TGTGCCAGCAGTGTACACGGACTAGCGGGGGGACCTGGGGCCAACGTCCTGACTTTC. Its translation is CASSVHGLAGGPGANVLTF.

The V and J genes are TRBV6-1 and TRBJ1-2; a weak D match, TRBD1 (5 bases). V gave up 3 bases and J gave up 9 bases, with 17 bases separating them. Per the germline V gene, CDR1 is MNHNS and CDR2 is SASEGT. The CDR3 runs to 14 residues. The CDR3 region has the DNA TGTGCCAGCAGTGATAACCAGGGAAAGAGAAGCTACACCTTC. It specifies CASSDNQGKRSYTF.

The J gene is TRBJ2-7, the V gene TRBV7-9; 12 bases are a match to TRBD2. V was pared by 5 bases and J by 7 bases, with 6 bases of the junction left unmatched. Germline-derived CDR1 and CDR2 are SEHNR and FQNEAQ (reference sequence). The CDR3 length is 14 residues. The CDR3 bases are TGTGCCAGCAGCACGCCTAGCGGGGGGGAAGAGCAGTACTTC. Translated, it gives CASSTPSGGEEQYF.

The chain links TRBV15 to TRBJ2-5; TRBD1 matches at 7 bases. The V segment lost 0 bases and the J segment 0 bases; nucleotides outside the gene matches: 1. This CDR3 contains 15 residues. The germline gives CDR1 LNHNV, CDR2 YYDKDF (reference sequence). CDR3 sequence reads: CATSRDRGYQETQYF. CDR3 nucleotide sequence: TGTGCCACCAGCAGAGACAGGGGGTACCAAGAGACCCAGTACTTC.

Turning to this clone: Different DNA sequences within this sample yield the same CDR3. V is TRBV7-2 and J is TRBJ1-5; D uncertain. The V gene lost 1 base and the J gene lost 0 bases, with 7 bases spanning the gap. The CDR3 extends over 15 amino acids. CDR1 SGHTA and CDR2 FQGNSA come from the germline V gene. CDR3 sequence: CASSLGQNSNQPQHF. In DNA, the CDR3 is TGTGCCAGCAGCTTAGGGCAGAATAGCAATCAGCCCCAGCATTTT.

In its sample, this clone was seen a few times. The chain carries TRBV6-6 and TRBJ1-1, with 9 bases fitting TRBD1. Trimming took 5 bases from V and 3 from J; bases not matched to a gene: 4. The CDR3 totals 14 residues. Germline V gives CDR1 MNHNY, CDR2 SVGAGI (reference sequence). CDR3 nucleotides: TGTGCCAGCAGTGGGACAGGGAGAGACACTGAAGCTTTCTTT. Amino acids: CASSGTGRDTEAFF.

This chain connects TRBV6-1 to TRBJ1-1, with D perhaps TRBD1 (5 bases). Germline V lookup: CDR1 MNHNS, CDR2 SASEGT. The CDR3 sequence is 14 residues long. V lost 3 bases to trimming and J lost 0 bases, with 8 bases between them. The CDR3, as DNA: TGTGCCAGCAGTGAGTCAGGGTTGAACACTGAAGCTTTCTTT. Translation: CASSESGLNTEAFF.

The chain employs TRBV11-2 and TRBJ1-4; tentative D call: TRBD1 (6 bases). The V end was cut by 1 base, the J end by 8 bases, with 11 bases between. The CDR3 length is 14 residues. In germline, CDR1 is SGHAT, CDR2 FQNNGV. The CDR3 DNA follows: TGTGCCAGCAGCTTAGTAGGGGGAAGAGAAAAACTGTTTTTT. Its translation is CASSLVGGREKLFF. Together with reference TRBV11-2 and TRBJ1-4, the CDR3 gives the full variable domain: EAGVAQSPRYKIIEKRQSVAFWCNPISGHATLYWYQQILGQGPKLLIQFQNNGVVDDSQLPKDRFSAERLKGVDSTLKIQPAKLEDSAVYLCASSLVGGREKLFFGSGTQLSVL.

The chain employs TRBV6-6 and TRBJ2-7, with D perhaps matching TRBD2 (5 bases). The CDR3 totals 14 residues. Germline V gene data show CDR1 as MNHNY and CDR2 as SVGAGI (reference sequence). Trimming took off 8 bases at V and 6 bases at J, with 20 bases between the two ends. CDR3 protein: CASSSRRLGGEQYF. The CDR3, as DNA: TGTGCCAGCTCGTCAAGGAGGTTGGGCGGCGAGCAGTACTTC.

As to this clone: Since a much larger clone is just one base distant, this may be a read error. This rearrangement joins TRBV5-4 to TRBJ1-5; a possible D gene is TRBD1 (5 bases). CDR3 length: 13 residues. Germline assignment: CDR1 SGHNT and CDR2 YYREEE (reference sequence). V lost 0 bases and J lost 5, with 6 bases in between. The CDR3 here is CASSLGGDQPQHF. The CDR3, as DNA: TGTGCCAGCAGCTTGGGGGGGGATCAGCCCCAGCATTTT.

This sequence joins TRBV9 and TRBJ2-7; D might be TRBD1 (6 bases). V was cut by 3 bases and J by 12 bases, with 13 bases left in between. CDR1 and CDR2 from the germline V gene are SGDLS and YYNGEE. The CDR3 spans 11 residues. This CDR3 is CASSAGARLYF. CDR3 in DNA: TGTGCCAGCAGCGCAGGGGCTAGGTTGTACTTC.

This chain connects TRBV15 to TRBJ1-2; D is undetermined. Germline CDR1 LNHNV, CDR2 YYDKDF (reference sequence). CDR3 length: 15 residues. Trimming removed 0 bases from V and 4 bases from J, with 12 bases in between. CDR3 coding DNA: TGTGCCACCAGCAGAGATGGTACAGCTTCCTATGGCTACACCTTC. It encodes CATSRDGTASYGYTF.

The rearrangement uses TRBV4-1 and TRBJ2-2, with 7 bases that match TRBD1. The CDR3 has 15 amino acids. Trimming at V came to 2 bases and at J to 4 bases, leaving 4 bases not matched to a gene. From germline, CDR1 is MGHRA and CDR2 YSYEKL. CDR3 coding DNA: TGCGCCAGCAGCCAACCCACAGGGGCCACCGGGGAGCTGTTTTTT. It yields the protein CASSQPTGATGELFF.

The rearrangement joins TRBV11-1 to TRBJ2-1, with D perhaps TRBD1 (7 bases). The germline CDR1 and CDR2 sequences are SGHAT and FQDESV (reference sequence). The ends were cut back, 1 base at V and 7 bases at J, with 26 bases in the middle. CDR3 length: 19 residues. CDR3 loop: CASSLVQLRGALRKNEQFF. CDR3 sequence (DNA): TGTGCCAGCAGCTTAGTTCAACTCAGGGGGGCCCTGAGGAAGAATGAGCAGTTCTTC.

The chain uses TRBV2 and TRBJ2-7; 8 nucleotides agree with TRBD2. This CDR3 comprises 14 residues. With 6 bases clipped from V and 2 bases from J, the junction kept 6 bases outside the gene matches. Germline V CDR1 and CDR2: SNHLY, FYNNEI. In nucleotides, the CDR3 is TGTGCCAGCAGGCTCTCGGGGGGGGCCTACGAGCAGTACTTC. Encoded protein: CASRLSGGAYEQYF.

CDR3 loop: CASSIGGQPQHF. For the CDR3, the DNA is TGTGCCAGTAGTATTGGTGGCCAGCCCCAGCATTTT. The chain links TRBV19 to TRBJ1-5; unclear D gene. The CDR3 contains 12 residues. V was clipped by 3 bases and J by 7 bases, with 7 bases between them. The germline V gene has CDR1 LNHDA and CDR2 SQIVND (reference sequence).

The rearrangement uses TRBV15 and TRBJ2-1; 8 nucleotides agree with TRBD2. The V and J ends lost 1 base and 10 bases, in that order; junction bases with no gene match: 12. The length of the CDR3 is 16 residues. Looked up from germline, CDR1 is LNHNV and CDR2 is YYDKDF (reference sequence). The CDR3 protein is CATSRGQRGTFQEQFF. The CDR3 DNA follows: TGTGCCACCAGCAGAGGCCAGCGGGGGACATTTCAAGAGCAGTTCTTC.

The chain uses TRBV4-1 and TRBJ1-4, with TRBD1 as a possible D gene (6 bases). The CDR3 runs 16 residues. Looked up from germline, CDR1 is MGHRA and CDR2 is YSYEKL. Trimming took off 2 bases at V and 3 bases at J, with 13 bases between the two ends. CDR3 DNA: TGCGCCAGCAGCCAACAAACCGGGACACCTAATGAAAAACTGTTTTTT. This codes for CASSQQTGTPNEKLFF.

The chain carries TRBV11-2 and TRBJ2-7, with 8 bases identical to TRBD1. The V segment lost 2 bases and the J segment 5 bases; nucleotides outside the gene matches: 11. Germline V gene lookup returns CDR1 SGHAT and CDR2 FQNNGV. The CDR3 length is 16 residues. The CDR3 is CASSLSLTGAKDEQYF. In DNA, the CDR3 is TGTGCCAGCAGCTTAAGTCTGACAGGGGCGAAAGACGAGCAGTACTTC.

The chain is built from TRBV5-4 and TRBJ1-6; tentative D call: TRBD1 (5 bases). The CDR3 has 14 residues. CDR1 is SGHNT, CDR2 YYREEE, per germline (reference sequence). The V end was cut by 1 base, the J end by 8 bases, with 10 bases between. CDR3 loop: CASSLRGGDSPLHF. The CDR3, as DNA: TGTGCCAGCAGCTTGCGGGGGGGAGATTCACCCCTCCACTTT.

The chain has TRBV6-5 and TRBJ1-5, with TRBD1 matching over 9 bases. The CDR3 is made up of 14 amino acids. V was pared by 6 bases and J by 7 bases, with 7 bases of the junction left unmatched. The germline CDR1 and CDR2 sequences are MNHEY and SVGAGI. CDR3 sequence: CASSRQGERQPQHF. CDR3 coding DNA: TGTGCCAGCAGCCGACAGGGGGAGAGGCAGCCCCAGCATTTT.

This sequence joins TRBV28 and TRBJ2-7; D is perhaps TRBD2 (6 bases). The V and J ends lost 6 bases and 6 bases respectively, with 9 bases between them. CDR3 length: 11 residues. Per germline, CDR1 MDHEN and CDR2 SYDVKM. As DNA, the CDR3 is TGTGCCAGCAGGTCACTAGCCGAGCAGTACTTC. Its protein product is CASRSLAEQYF.

This chain joins TRBV10-2 and TRBJ2-2; D call uncertain. The ends were cut back, 3 bases at V and 6 bases at J, with 11 bases in the middle. Germline CDR1 WSHSY, CDR2 SAAADI. The CDR3 loop spans 14 amino acids. The chain's CDR3 is CASSDLQASGELFF. For the CDR3, the DNA is TGCGCCAGCAGTGATCTCCAGGCCTCCGGGGAGCTGTTTTTT.